These 8 T cell receptor beta chains came from one sample sequenced in a study of blood T cell repertoires in COVID-19. Assay used: immunoSEQ multiplex PCR; TCRdb lists only in-frame clones, some missing. The sample contains 250,000 to 300,000 clones, about 91% of which appear only once. Sample: peripheral blood. The receptor source for this set is a woman aged 25 to 39 who had recovered from COVID-19.

In DNA form, the CDR3 reads TGTGCCAGCAGCCCACAGGCGCAGGAGGCTTTCTTT. Translating gives CASSPQAQEAFF. This chain connects TRBV7-8 to TRBJ1-1; D possibly corresponds to TRBD1 (5 bases). V lost 5 bases and J lost 11, with 15 bases in between. The CDR3 runs to 12 residues. Germline V lookup: CDR1 SGHVS, CDR2 FQNEAQ.

This chain connects TRBV10-3 to TRBJ2-5, with 10 bases that match TRBD2. V gave up 0 bases and J gave up 5 bases; unmatched junction bases: 6. CDR1 and CDR2 from the germline V gene are ENHRY and SYGVKD. This CDR3 has 16 amino acids. The DNA of the CDR3 is TGTGCCATCAGTGAGTCGGGTGCTAGCGGGGGTGAGACCCAGTACTTC. It encodes CAISESGASGGETQYF.

The rearrangement joins TRBV11-2 to TRBJ1-2; 9 nucleotides agree with TRBD1. After removal of 3 bases from V and 3 bases from J, the junction contained 2 bases not matched to a gene. Germline V CDR1 and CDR2: SGHAT, FQNNGV. The CDR3 sequence is 14 residues long. CDR3 region: CASSLGDRDYGYTF. In DNA form, the CDR3 reads TGTGCCAGCAGCTTGGGGGACAGGGACTATGGCTACACCTTC.

CDR3 in amino acids: CASRQGSYGYTF. CDR3 bases: TGTGCCAGCAGACAGGGGAGCTATGGCTACACCTTC. This chain uses TRBV6-5 with TRBJ1-2; TRBD1 matches at 7 bases. V lost 6 bases, J lost 4 bases, and 2 bases stayed unmatched. Germline V lookup: CDR1 MNHEY, CDR2 SVGAGI. CDR3 size: 12 residues.

The chain joins TRBV30 to TRBJ1-1; TRBD1 might be the D (5 bases). Germline V gene sequence: CDR1 GTSNPN, CDR2 SVGIG (reference sequence). Trimming shortened V by 1 base and J by 5 bases, and 14 bases separated the two germline ends. The length of the CDR3 is 14 residues. The CDR3 reads CAWSGLGRQTEAFF. CDR3 sequence (DNA): TGTGCCTGGAGTGGTCTTGGCAGACAGACTGAAGCTTTCTTT.

The genes are TRBV30 and TRBJ1-4; 8 positions agree with TRBD1. Germline CDR1 and CDR2: GTSNPN and SVGIG (reference sequence). V shed 1 base, J shed 7 bases, and the junction held 8 bases outside the gene matches. This CDR3 contains 15 residues. The chain's CDR3 is CAWSGKDRDAEKLFF. The CDR3, as DNA: TGTGCCTGGAGTGGTAAGGACAGGGACGCTGAAAAACTGTTTTTT.

The chain combines TRBV29-1 with TRBJ2-1; TRBD2 matches 11 bases. Germline lookup yields CDR1 SQVTM and CDR2 ANQGSEA. Unmatched junction bases numbered 0, after V lost 4 bases and J lost 4 bases. The CDR3 totals 13 residues. The CDR3 bases are TGCAGCGTTGGACTAGCGGGGTACAATGAGCAGTTCTTC. Encoded protein: CSVGLAGYNEQFF.

This rearrangement joins TRBV6-5 to TRBJ1-5, with 10 bases identical to TRBD1. The junction had 4 bases not matched to a gene; V was cut back by 6 bases and J by 5 bases. CDR3 length: 14 residues. CDR1 is MNHEY and CDR2 is SVGAGI in the germline V gene. The CDR3 DNA reads as TGTGCCAGCAGAACCGGGACAGGGGATCAGCCCCAGCATTTT. Translating gives CASRTGTGDQPQHF.